A single sample is the source of the 16 T cell receptor beta chains below, sequenced in a study of beta chain features in type 1 diabetes. Study findings and constraints: For Type 1 diabetes patients, all four CD4+ subsets carried TCRB CDR3s that were moderately but significantly shorter.

These receptors lack a known antigen. The investigators reverse transcribed all of the isolated RNA, so they sequenced expressed TCRB transcripts. TCRdb keeps only in-frame clones here, not all; method: immunoSEQ multiplex PCR. The top ten hold 0.015% to 0.017% of the sample, which has around 280,000 clones, 15% seen once. The sequenced material came from naive CD4+ T cells from blood. These receptors all come from a young man with type 1 diabetes.

The chain joins TRBV7-2 to TRBJ1-2; D is undetermined. Trimming pared 1 base from V and 3 bases from J, leaving 9 bases between. CDR1 and CDR2 from the germline V gene are SGHTA and FQGNSA. CDR3 size: 14 residues. The CDR3 spells CASSLETGDYGYTF. The CDR3 DNA sequence: TGTGCCAGCAGCTTAGAAACGGGAGACTATGGCTACACCTTC. Using reference TRBV7-2 and TRBJ1-2 for the parts outside the CDR3, the full variable domain is GAGVSQSPSNKVTEKGKDVELRCDPISGHTALYWYRQSLGQGLEFLIYFQGNSAPDKSGLPSDRFSAERTGGSVSTLTIQRTQQEDSAVYLCASSLETGDYGYTFGSGTRLTVV.

This clone was detected only a few times. Other DNA sequences in this sample translate to the same CDR3. The V gene is TRBV9, the J gene TRBJ1-1, with D unresolved. Trimming pared 0 bases from V and 1 base from J, leaving 7 bases between. The CDR3 loop spans 14 amino acids. Looked up from germline, CDR1 is SGDLS and CDR2 is YYNGEE. DNA of the CDR3: TGTGCCAGCAGCGTAGGAGGGCAGAACACTGAAGCTTTCTTT. Translation: CASSVGGQNTEAFF.

The chain links TRBV19 to TRBJ2-7, with D possibly being TRBD2 (5 bases). This CDR3 has 12 amino acids. CDR1 is LNHDA, CDR2 SQIVND, per germline (reference sequence). The V and J ends lost 6 bases and 2 bases respectively, with 8 bases between them. The DNA for the CDR3 is TGTGCCAGTAGCGGGGTACCCTACGAGCAGTACTTC. Encoded protein: CASSGVPYEQYF.

V usage is TRBV7-9 and J usage is TRBJ2-2; no clear D. With 0 bases removed from V and 7 bases from J, the gap between germline ends came to 9 bases. Germline V gives CDR1 SEHNR, CDR2 FQNEAQ (reference sequence). The CDR3 is 14 amino acids. In nucleotides, the CDR3 is TGTGCCAGCAGCTTAGCGCAGGCGTACGGGGAGCTGTTTTTT. Its protein is CASSLAQAYGELFF. The entire variable domain, with the rest obtained from reference TRBV7-9 and TRBJ2-2, is as follows: DTGVSQNPRHKITKRGQNVTFRCDPISEHNRLYWYRQTLGQGPEFLTYFQNEAQLEKSRLLSDRFSAERPKGSFSTLEIQRTEQGDSAMYLCASSLAQAYGELFFGEGSRLTVL.

This clone was detected a few times. V is TRBV6-5 and J is TRBJ2-7; TRBD1 matches at 7 bases. The CDR3 totals 14 residues. The V segment lost 6 bases and the J segment 5 bases; nucleotides outside the gene matches: 10. Germline V gene data show CDR1 as MNHEY and CDR2 as SVGAGI. Written as DNA, the CDR3 is TGTGCCAGCAGCCGCAAAGACAGGGTCCACGAGCAGTACTTC. Translated, it gives CASSRKDRVHEQYF.

The chain couples TRBV9 to TRBJ2-1, with TRBD2 identical over 7 bases. J lost 5 bases, V lost 2 bases, and 7 bases had no gene match. The CDR3 has 15 amino acids. Germline CDR1 is SGDLS and CDR2 is YYNGEE. CDR3 amino acids: CASSVGGSTHNEQFF. In DNA form, the CDR3 reads TGTGCCAGCAGCGTTGGCGGGAGCACCCACAATGAGCAGTTCTTC.

This clone was observed a handful of times. The V call is TRBV5-1, the J call TRBJ1-3; D remains ambiguous. The V end lost 0 bases, the J end lost 2 bases, and 9 bases lay between the germline ends. Germline V CDR1 and CDR2: SGHRS, YFSETQ. This CDR3 has 15 residues. The DNA for the CDR3 is TGCGCCAGCAGCTTGGGCAGTGGGCCTGGAAACACCATATATTTT. This translates into CASSLGSGPGNTIYF. Variable domain in full (rest from reference TRBV5-1 and TRBJ1-3): KAGVTQTPRYLIKTRGQQVTLSCSPISGHRSVSWYQQTPGQGLQFLFEYFSETQRNKGNFPGRFSGRQFSNSRSEMNVSTLELGDSALYLCASSLGSGPGNTIYFGEGSWLTVV.

This clone was found a few times. At the DNA level, this CDR3 is encoded by other sequences in the same sample as well. The chain is built from TRBV9 and TRBJ2-5; TRBD2 might be the D (5 bases). Trimming stripped 0 bases from V and 5 bases from J, with 8 bases between. The CDR3 has 13 residues. The V gene's germline CDR1 is SGDLS and CDR2 YYNGEE. CDR3 protein: CASSVAPGETQYF. DNA for the CDR3: TGTGCCAGCAGCGTAGCGCCGGGGGAGACCCAGTACTTC.

The V call is TRBV5-1, the J call TRBJ1-1; 7 positions agree with TRBD1. Trimming removed 4 bases from V and 5 bases from J; junction bases left unmatched: 5. Germline CDR1 SGHRS, CDR2 YFSETQ. This CDR3 is built from 13 residues. The CDR3 DNA sequence: TGCGCCAGCAGCGGGGACAGCCTTACTGAAGCTTTCTTT. The encoded protein is CASSGDSLTEAFF.

This CDR3 reads CASSEEGLETQYF. The CDR3 nucleotides are TGCGCCAGCAGTGAGGAGGGCCTGGAGACCCAGTACTTC. The chain is built from TRBV10-1 and TRBJ2-5, with D possibly TRBD2 on 5 matching bases. V shed 2 bases and J shed 5 bases, with 9 bases lying between them. The CDR3 has 13 residues. Looked up from germline, CDR1 is WNHNN and CDR2 is SYGVQD (reference sequence).

This chain joins TRBV4-3 and TRBJ1-1, with TRBD1 as a possible D gene (5 bases). Germline V CDR1 and CDR2: LGHNA, YSLEER. This CDR3 has 15 residues. The V end was cut by 0 bases, the J end by 4 bases, with 12 bases between. The CDR3 region has the DNA TGCGCCAGCAGCCAAGATGTTCCAAGGGGCACTGAAGCTTTCTTT. Amino acids: CASSQDVPRGTEAFF.

The CDR3 bases are TGCGCCAGCAGCTTGGAGACAGTTTATTCACCCCTCCACTTT. This sequence encodes CASSLETVYSPLHF. This sequence joins TRBV5-1 and TRBJ1-6; D is perhaps TRBD1 (5 bases). The CDR3 is 14 amino acids. The ends were cut back, 0 bases at V and 8 bases at J, with 9 bases in the middle. Germline lookup yields CDR1 SGHRS and CDR2 YFSETQ.

The chain employs TRBV25-1 and TRBJ2-7; a possible D gene is TRBD1 (5 bases). The CDR3 is 12 amino acids. Looked up from germline, CDR1 is MGHDK and CDR2 is SYGVNS. Trimming removed 4 bases from V and 3 bases from J, with 7 bases in between. CDR3 amino acids: CASSATGYEQYF. CDR3 nucleotide sequence: TGTGCCAGCAGTGCTACAGGCTACGAGCAGTACTTC.

The chain is built from TRBV7-9 and TRBJ2-1, with 11 bases fitting TRBD2. CDR3 length: 19 residues. Germline values: CDR1 SEHNR, CDR2 FQNEAQ (reference sequence). The V gene end was trimmed by 2 bases and the J gene end by 6 bases; junction bases not matched to a gene: 15. CDR3: CASSLRISGRAWAGNEQFF. Here the CDR3 DNA reads TGTGCCAGCAGCTTACGTATTAGCGGGAGGGCCTGGGCCGGCAATGAGCAGTTCTTC.

This clone appeared a few times. V and J are TRBV29-1 and TRBJ1-2; TRBD1 might be the D (5 bases). The CDR3 is 11 amino acids. V gave up 5 bases and J gave up 2 bases, with 6 bases separating them. Germline loops: CDR1 SQVTM, CDR2 ANQGSEA. CDR3 region: CSVYRNYGYTF. The CDR3 DNA is TGCAGCGTTTACAGGAACTATGGCTACACCTTC. The full variable domain, completed using reference TRBV29-1 and TRBJ1-2, is SAVISQKPSRDICQRGTSLTIQCQVDSQVTMMFWYRQQPGQSLTLIATANQGSEATYESGFVIDKFPISRPNLTFSTLTVSNMSPEDSSIYLCSVYRNYGYTFGSGTRLTVV.

The chain joins TRBV7-9 to TRBJ2-5; 7 positions agree with TRBD1. The germline gives CDR1 SEHNR, CDR2 FQNEAQ (reference sequence). CDR3 length equals 14 residues. Trimming removed 5 bases from V and 4 bases from J; junction bases left unmatched: 7. CDR3 in amino acids: CASSSRQGRETQYF. The CDR3 DNA is TGTGCCAGCAGCAGCCGACAGGGTAGAGAGACCCAGTACTTC.